The clone carrying this T cell receptor (beta chain) was observed at least ten times. Its antigen remains unknown. Different DNA sequences within this sample yield the same CDR3. Each patient went into thyroid surgery without having received any treatment. In the source study's methods: The authors used CDR3 differences across clinicopathological groups to build a distant-metastasis classifier for papillary thyroid cancer. TCRdb reanalyzed the PCR reads with MiXCR. The V and J calls come from TCRdb's annotation, not from the publication. The data show 20,000 to 25,000 clones, about 30% seen once. This sample is part of a study of metastatic and nonmetastatic thyroid tumors. Study-level background: Repertoires from blood and tumor or nodule tissue of malignant and benign thyroid patients were compared. Broader study findings: Malignant tumors reportedly showed significantly higher TCR beta diversity than benign nodules in both blood and tumor.

Material for sequencing was tumor tissue. The TCR comes from a female donor with papillary thyroid cancer or a benign thyroid nodule (not recorded which). Some clones in this sample may be carry-over from other donors' samples.

The CDR3 DNA follows: TGTGCCAGCAGTTCCGGGACAGTCGGGGAGCTGTTTTTT. Encoded protein: CASSSGTVGELFF. The rearrangement links TRBV6-1 to TRBJ2-2, with 7 bases aligning to TRBD1. Per germline, CDR1 MNHNS and CDR2 SASEGT. V shed 5 bases, J shed 7 bases, and the junction held 4 bases outside the gene matches. There are 13 residues in the CDR3.